This is a list of T cell receptor beta chains from one sample in a study of beta chain features in type 1 diabetes. TCRdb keeps only in-frame clones here, not all; method: immunoSEQ multiplex PCR. Of about 180,000 clones in the sample, approximately 7.8% are singletons; the top ten hold 0.94%. The sample comprised central memory CD4+ T cells from blood. The receptors here all came from a woman aged 40 to 50 with type 1 diabetes. Each CDR3 is given with its conserved first and last residue. D genes are given only for firm matches. Some rows mark clone size as missing; the rest say once, few, many or name a class of expanded clone.

d_call: .
clone_size: few
j_call: TRBJ1-6
v_call: TRBV7-2
cdr3_nt: TGTGCCAGCAGCTTAGCGGCAGGGAATTCACCCCTCCACTTT
cdr3_aa: CASSLAAGNSPLHF

d_call: .
clone_size: few
j_call: TRBJ2-3
v_call: TRBV18
cdr3_nt: TGTGCCAGCTCACTTACCTCGGGAGATACGCAGTATTTT
cdr3_aa: CASSLTSGDTQYF

d_call: TRBD1
clone_size: .
j_call: TRBJ1-5
v_call: TRBV7-2
cdr3_nt: TGTGCCAGCAGCTTAGGGGACAGTGGCAATCAGCCCCAGCATTTT
cdr3_aa: CASSLGDSGNQPQHF

d_call: .
clone_size: few
j_call: TRBJ2-1
v_call: TRBV4-3
cdr3_nt: TGCGCCAGCAGCCAAGAGCCGACAGGTTACAATGATGAGCAGTTCTTC
cdr3_aa: CASSQEPTGYNDEQFF

d_call: TRBD2
clone_size: few
j_call: TRBJ2-2
v_call: TRBV19
cdr3_nt: TGTGCCAGTAGTCCGGGACTAGCGAGCACCGGGGAGCTGTTTTTT
cdr3_aa: CASSPGLASTGELFF

d_call: .
clone_size: few
j_call: TRBJ2-5
v_call: TRBV7-2
cdr3_nt: TGTGCCAGCAGCTTATACAGCCAAGAGACCCAGTACTTC
cdr3_aa: CASSLYSQETQYF

d_call: .
clone_size: .
j_call: TRBJ2-1
v_call: TRBV4-2
cdr3_nt: TGTGCCAGCAGCCAGTTGGGGCAAGGGGGAAATGAGCAGTTCTTC
cdr3_aa: CASSQLGQGGNEQFF

d_call: TRBD1
clone_size: .
j_call: TRBJ2-3
v_call: TRBV7-9
cdr3_nt: TGTGCCAGCAGCCTCTTGACAGGGTTGGGAGATACGCAGTATTTT
cdr3_aa: CASSLLTGLGDTQYF

d_call: .
clone_size: few
j_call: TRBJ1-4
v_call: TRBV7-2
cdr3_nt: TGTGCCAGCAGCTCGACAGGCCCACACCTGTTTTTT
cdr3_aa: CASSSTGPHLFF

d_call: .
clone_size: .
j_call: TRBJ2-6
v_call: TRBV28
cdr3_nt: TGTGCCAGCATATCTCAGGGGACAGGGGCCAACGTCCTGACTTTC
cdr3_aa: CASISQGTGANVLTF

d_call: .
clone_size: .
j_call: TRBJ1-1
v_call: TRBV13
cdr3_nt: TGTGCCAGCAGAAGGACACCGCTGGCTGAAGCTTTCTTT
cdr3_aa: CASRRTPLAEAFF

d_call: .
clone_size: .
j_call: TRBJ1-2
v_call: TRBV4-1
cdr3_nt: TGCGCCAGCAGCCAAGATTTTGGGACTGGGTATGGCTACACCTTC
cdr3_aa: CASSQDFGTGYGYTF

d_call: TRBD2
clone_size: .
j_call: TRBJ2-1
v_call: TRBV18
cdr3_nt: TGTGCCAGCTCACCACTCTCTAGCGGGAGCAATGAGCAGTTCTTC
cdr3_aa: CASSPLSSGSNEQFF

d_call: TRBD2
clone_size: .
j_call: TRBJ2-1
v_call: TRBV7-6
cdr3_nt: TGTGCCAGCAGCGTACTACTAGCGGGGGGGCGGGATGAGCAGTTCTTC
cdr3_aa: CASSVLLAGGRDEQFF

d_call: TRBD1
clone_size: .
j_call: TRBJ1-5
v_call: TRBV2
cdr3_nt: TGTGCCAGCAGTGAACGGACAGGGTATCAGCCCCAGCATTTT
cdr3_aa: CASSERTGYQPQHF

d_call: .
clone_size: .
j_call: TRBJ2-7
v_call: TRBV7-8
cdr3_nt: TGTGCCAGCAGCTTTTCCTTGAGGGAGCAGTACTTC
cdr3_aa: CASSFSLREQYF

d_call: .
clone_size: .
j_call: TRBJ2-1
v_call: TRBV7-2
cdr3_nt: TGTGCCAGCAGCTCGGACAGACCAGGGGAGCAGTTCTTC
cdr3_aa: CASSSDRPGEQFF

d_call: TRBD1
clone_size: few
j_call: TRBJ1-4
v_call: TRBV28
cdr3_nt: TGTGCCAGCAGTGGGGGCACAGGGGCAACTAATGAAAAACTGTTTTTT
cdr3_aa: CASSGGTGATNEKLFF

d_call: TRBD1
clone_size: few
j_call: TRBJ1-3
v_call: TRBV5-1
cdr3_nt: TGCGCCAGCAGCATCGGACAGGGCCGCTTCTCTGGAAACACCATATATTTT
cdr3_aa: CASSIGQGRFSGNTIYF

d_call: TRBD2
clone_size: few
j_call: TRBJ2-1
v_call: TRBV30
cdr3_nt: TGTGCCTGGAGTGGGACTAGCGGCAATGAGCAGTTCTTC
cdr3_aa: CAWSGTSGNEQFF

d_call: TRBD1
clone_size: few
j_call: TRBJ2-1
v_call: TRBV29-1
cdr3_nt: TGCAGCGTTGTCGCCTCGGGACAGGGTAAAAATGAGCAGTTCTTC
cdr3_aa: CSVVASGQGKNEQFF

d_call: .
clone_size: .
j_call: TRBJ2-5
v_call: TRBV4-1
cdr3_nt: TGCGCCAGCAGCCTCCGAGAGACCCAGTACTTC
cdr3_aa: CASSLRETQYF

d_call: .
clone_size: few
j_call: TRBJ1-6
v_call: TRBV19
cdr3_nt: TGTGCCAGTAGTGCCGAGAATTCACCCCTCCACTTT
cdr3_aa: CASSAENSPLHF

d_call: .
clone_size: .
j_call: TRBJ2-6
v_call: TRBV28
cdr3_nt: TGTGCCAGCAGTTTGACGGGGTCTGGGGCCAACGTCCTGACTTTC
cdr3_aa: CASSLTGSGANVLTF

d_call: .
clone_size: .
j_call: TRBJ2-2
v_call: TRBV7-9
cdr3_nt: TGTGCCAGCGCGAGGCGGGTCCCCGGGGAGCTGTTTTTT
cdr3_aa: CASARRVPGELFF

d_call: TRBD1
clone_size: many
j_call: TRBJ1-1
v_call: TRBV5-4
cdr3_nt: TGTGCCAGCAGCTTTGAGACAGGGGGAGCTTTCTTT
cdr3_aa: CASSFETGGAFF

d_call: .
clone_size: .
j_call: TRBJ2-7
v_call: TRBV9
cdr3_nt: TGTGCCAGCAGCGTATCGACAGGAGAATCCTACGAGCAGTACTTC
cdr3_aa: CASSVSTGESYEQYF

d_call: TRBD1
clone_size: few
j_call: TRBJ1-5
v_call: TRBV5-1
cdr3_nt: TGCGCCAGCAGCCTGACAGGGATTAGCAATCAGCCCCAGCATTTT
cdr3_aa: CASSLTGISNQPQHF

d_call: TRBD2
clone_size: .
j_call: TRBJ2-5
v_call: TRBV7-2
cdr3_nt: TGTGCCAGCAGCTTTATGGGTAGCGGGAGTGGAAAGACCCAGTACTTC
cdr3_aa: CASSFMGSGSGKTQYF

d_call: TRBD1
clone_size: few
j_call: TRBJ2-2
v_call: TRBV7-2
cdr3_nt: TGTGCCAGCAGCTACACCGGGACAGGGGACCCCGGGGAGCTGTTTTTT
cdr3_aa: CASSYTGTGDPGELFF

d_call: .
clone_size: .
j_call: TRBJ1-1
v_call: TRBV2
cdr3_nt: TGTGCCAGCAGTCCGGACAGTGAAGCTTTCTTT
cdr3_aa: CASSPDSEAFF

d_call: TRBD1
clone_size: .
j_call: TRBJ1-1
v_call: TRBV12-5
cdr3_nt: TGTGCTAGTGGACCTACAGGGGACACTGAAGCTTTCTTT
cdr3_aa: CASGPTGDTEAFF

d_call: TRBD2
clone_size: few
j_call: TRBJ2-7
v_call: TRBV29-1
cdr3_nt: TGCAGCGTTGAACGGGGGGGAACCTACGAGCAGTACTTC
cdr3_aa: CSVERGGTYEQYF

d_call: TRBD1
clone_size: many
j_call: TRBJ1-1
v_call: TRBV11-2
cdr3_nt: TGTGCCAGCAGCTTAGGTTACGGGACAGCGGATACTGAAGCTTTCTTT
cdr3_aa: CASSLGYGTADTEAFF

d_call: .
clone_size: .
j_call: TRBJ1-6
v_call: TRBV7-9
cdr3_nt: TGTGCCAGCAGCTTAGTCGGGGGAGGAACCTATAATTCACCCCTCCACTTT
cdr3_aa: CASSLVGGGTYNSPLHF

d_call: .
clone_size: few
j_call: TRBJ1-2
v_call: TRBV21-1
cdr3_nt: TGTGCCAGCAGCAAAGCAGGCCCAGGGGACTATGGCTACACCTTC
cdr3_aa: CASSKAGPGDYGYTF